Listed below are T cell receptor beta chains from one sample, sequenced in a study of cytomegalovirus exposure and HLA in healthy donors. Clones were sequenced by immunoSEQ multiplex PCR, and TCRdb holds only the in-frame ones, with some missing. This table holds 35,000 to 45,000 clones, around 69% found once. The sequencing input was PBMCs. These receptors all come from a woman between 25 and 40 years old in good health and CMV-seronegative. CDR3s include the opening cysteine and the closing phenylalanine or tryptophan. D genes are given only for firm matches. Not every row has a clone size; where given, it reads once, few, many or a size class.

>TRBD2|TRBJ2-7|TRBV15|.
TGTGCCACCAGCAGAGATCCGGGGGGAGGGTACGAGCAGTACTTC
CATSRDPGGGYEQYF
>.|TRBJ1-1|TRBV30|.
TGTGCCTGGAGGCCCCAGGTCGAAGCTTTCTTT
CAWRPQVEAFF
>.|TRBJ2-1|TRBV7-9|.
TGTGCCAGCAGCTTAATTCACTCCAATGAGCAGTTCTTC
CASSLIHSNEQFF
>.|TRBJ1-5|TRBV19|.
TGTGCCAGTAGTGGGACAAGGGACCAGCCCCAGCATTTT
CASSGTRDQPQHF
>.|TRBJ2-7|TRBV30|.
TGTGCCTGTAGACGAGGAATATTCTCCGAGCAGTACTTC
CACRRGIFSEQYF
>TRBD1|TRBJ1-1|TRBV5-1|.
TGCGCCAGCAGCTTAGCAGGGGGCGGCACTGAAGCTTTCTTT
CASSLAGGGTEAFF
>TRBD2|TRBJ2-3|TRBV5-6|.
TGTGCCAGCAGCTTGGCGGTAGCGGGGCACACAGATACGCAGTATTTT
CASSLAVAGHTDTQYF
>.|TRBJ1-5|TRBV29-1|.
TGCAGCGTTATGTCGCAGAATCAGCCCCAGCATTTT
CSVMSQNQPQHF
>.|TRBJ2-7|TRBV6-5|.
TGTGCCAGCAGTTACCGCCAGGGGTACTACGAGCAGTACTTC
CASSYRQGYYEQYF
>TRBD2|TRBJ2-5|TRBV28|.
TGTGCCAGCAGTGGACTAGCGGGAGCGGTGCGGGAGACCCAGTACTTC
CASSGLAGAVRETQYF
>TRBD2|TRBJ2-7|TRBV28|.
TGTGCCAGCAGTTTAGCTAGCGGGAGAGGCTACGAGCAGTACTTC
CASSLASGRGYEQYF
>TRBD2|TRBJ2-5|TRBV6-5|.
TGTGCCAGCAGCTCCGCGATAGCGGGGGGGAAGACCCAGTACTTC
CASSSAIAGGKTQYF
>.|TRBJ1-1|TRBV7-9|few
TGTGCCAGCAGCTCCCGACGACAGGACACCACTGAAGCTTTCTTT
CASSSRRQDTTEAFF
>.|TRBJ2-7|TRBV1|.
TGCACCACCGACCGGGACAGGGATTACGAGCAGTACTTC
CTTDRDRDYEQYF
>TRBD2|TRBJ2-7|TRBV7-8|.
TGTGCCAGCAGCTCCCAGCGGGGCGAGCAGTACTTC
CASSSQRGEQYF
>.|TRBJ1-1|TRBV19|once
TGTGCCAGTAGCTCCAGGGGAACTGAAGCTTTCTTT
CASSSRGTEAFF